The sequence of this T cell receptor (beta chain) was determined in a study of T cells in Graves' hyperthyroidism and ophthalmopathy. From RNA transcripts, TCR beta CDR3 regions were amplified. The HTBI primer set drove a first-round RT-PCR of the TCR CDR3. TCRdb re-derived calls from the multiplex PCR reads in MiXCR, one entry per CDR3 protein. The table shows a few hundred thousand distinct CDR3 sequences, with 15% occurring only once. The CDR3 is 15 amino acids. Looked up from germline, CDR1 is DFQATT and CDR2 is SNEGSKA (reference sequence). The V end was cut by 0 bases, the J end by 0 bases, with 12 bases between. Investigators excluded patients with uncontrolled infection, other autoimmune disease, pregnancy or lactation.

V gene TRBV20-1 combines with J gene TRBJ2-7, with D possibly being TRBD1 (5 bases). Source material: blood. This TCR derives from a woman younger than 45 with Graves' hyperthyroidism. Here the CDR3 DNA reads TGCAGTGCTAGAGATAGCCAGGGCCTCTCCTACGAGCAGTACTTC. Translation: CSARDSQGLSYEQYF.